Each of the 30 T cell receptor beta chains below was sequenced from the same sample in a study of T-cell reconstitution after alpha-beta-depleted transplantation in children. Unique molecular identifiers tagged the TCRbeta library. TCRdb reprocessed the PCR reads with MiXCR, giving one entry per CDR3 protein. The repertoire includes 500,000 to 650,000 distinct CDR3 sequences, 10% to 12% of them detected once, and 12% to 15% sits in the top ten. Sample: PBMCs, mostly from graft donor cells, taken 180 days after TCRalphabeta/CD19-depleted stem cell transplant. The receptors were gathered from a female patient between 2 and 15 years old who had a stem cell transplant for aplastic anemia, so the T cells may come from the graft donor.

The chain is built from TRBV12-3 or TRBV12-4 and TRBJ2-2; D is undetermined. Trimming shortened V by 2 bases and J by 3 bases, and 7 bases separated the two germline ends. The CDR3 runs 14 residues. The CDR3 here is CASSLTQYTGELFF. The CDR3 DNA reads as TGTGCCAGCAGTTTAACTCAATACACCGGGGAGCTGTTTTTT.

The chain links TRBV29-1 to TRBJ1-1; D is unresolved. Germline CDR1 reads SQVTM; CDR2 reads ANQGSEA. Between the trimmed V and J ends, which lost 1 base and 4 bases, there was a span of 13 bases. This CDR3 is built from 14 residues. CDR3 nucleotide sequence: TGCAGCGTTGAAGTGGGAACCCGGACCACTGAAGCTTTCTTT. It yields the protein CSVEVGTRTTEAFF.

The sample holds a few counts of this clonotype. V gene TRBV20-1 combines with J gene TRBJ1-5; D possibly corresponds to TRBD1 (5 bases). This CDR3 has 15 residues. Trimming took 6 bases from V and 6 from J, leaving 21 bases between them. The germline gives CDR1 DFQATT, CDR2 SNEGSKA (reference sequence). CDR3 sequence (DNA): TGCAGTGCCCACTCGGCGACAGCCGGGAGTCAGCCCCAGCATTTT. Residues: CSAHSATAGSQPQHF.

This clonotype appeared a few times. The chain combines TRBV12-3 or TRBV12-4 with TRBJ2-3; 12 bases fit TRBD2. V was pared by 3 bases and J by 5 bases, with 9 bases of the junction left unmatched. The CDR3 spans 17 residues. The CDR3 sequence: CASSLPSGRAVEDTQYF. The CDR3 nucleotides read TGTGCCAGCAGTTTGCCTAGCGGGAGGGCCGTGGAAGATACGCAGTATTTT.

This clonotype has a handful of counts. The genes are TRBV7-9 and TRBJ2-3, with TRBD2 identical over 8 bases. The J segment lost 3 bases and the V segment lost 5 bases, leaving 10 bases of the junction unmatched. Per germline, CDR1 SEHNR and CDR2 FQNEAQ (reference sequence). The CDR3 runs to 16 residues. CDR3 nucleotide sequence: TGTGCCAGCAGCCCCCGGGTAGCGGGGATAACAGATACGCAGTATTTT. Translation gives CASSPRVAGITDTQYF.

This clonotype was recorded a few times. J is TRBJ2-5 and V is TRBV6-1; D uncertain. The germline V gene encodes CDR1 MNHNS and CDR2 SASEGT. Trimming shortened V by 3 bases and J by 4 bases, and 9 bases separated the two germline ends. CDR3 length: 13 amino acids. CDR3 nucleotide sequence: TGTGCCAGCAGTGATACCGGGCGAGAGACCCAGTACTTC. The encoded protein is CASSDTGRETQYF.

The chain has TRBV5-1 and TRBJ1-1; D possibly corresponds to TRBD1 (5 bases). CDR1 and CDR2 (germline): SGHRS, YFSETQ. The CDR3 is 15 residues long. The ends were cut back, 6 bases at V and 1 base at J, with 16 bases in the middle. This chain's CDR3 is CASIGTGAWNTEAFF. CDR3 sequence (DNA): TGCGCCAGCATAGGTACCGGGGCTTGGAACACTGAAGCTTTCTTT. The complete variable domain, with remaining parts taken from reference TRBV5-1 and TRBJ1-1, reads KAGVTQTPRYLIKTRGQQVTLSCSPISGHRSVSWYQQTPGQGLQFLFEYFSETQRNKGNFPGRFSGRQFSNSRSEMNVSTLELGDSALYLCASIGTGAWNTEAFFGQGTRLTVV.

This clonotype has a count of ten or more. The chain employs TRBV5-1 and TRBJ1-4; tentative D call: TRBD1 (6 bases). Trimming stripped 4 bases from V and 3 bases from J, with 16 bases between. Germline V CDR1 and CDR2: SGHRS, YFSETQ. This CDR3 comprises 16 residues. The CDR3: CASSDPYRVANEKLFF. For the CDR3, the DNA is TGCGCCAGCAGCGACCCATACAGGGTTGCTAATGAAAAACTGTTTTTT.

This clonotype was counted many times. The gene calls are TRBV7-9 and TRBJ1-2, with TRBD1 matching 8 bases. The CDR3 runs 14 residues. V was clipped by 5 bases and J by 6 bases; unmatched bases: 8. Germline V gene data show CDR1 as SEHNR and CDR2 as FQNEAQ (reference sequence). In nucleotides, the CDR3 is TGTGCCAGCAGCCGACCCCAGGGGGCGGATGGCTACACCTTC. It specifies CASSRPQGADGYTF.

This clonotype has only a few counts. The chain has TRBV11-3 and TRBJ2-2; 9 bases map to TRBD2. The V gene end was trimmed by 5 bases and the J gene end by 7 bases; junction bases not matched to a gene: 11. CDR3 length: 16 residues. Per germline, CDR1 SGHNT and CDR2 YENEEA. CDR3 loop: CASSRRGGRAHGELFF. The CDR3, as DNA: TGTGCCAGCAGCCGGAGGGGCGGGAGGGCCCACGGGGAGCTGTTTTTT.

This clonotype was seen more than once but under ten times. The CDR3 protein is CASSLTGGSWADTQYF. Written as DNA, the CDR3 is TGTGCCAGCAGTTTAACCGGCGGGAGTTGGGCAGATACGCAGTATTTT. This rearrangement joins TRBV12-3 or TRBV12-4 to TRBJ2-3; TRBD2 aligns across 7 bases. There are 16 residues in the CDR3. J gave up 4 bases and V 2 bases, and 9 bases lay outside the gene matches.

The V and J genes are TRBV20-1 and TRBJ1-5, with a tentative D call TRBD1 (5 bases). Deletions cut 6 bases from V and 0 bases from J, with 15 bases between. Germline CDR1 and CDR2: DFQATT and SNEGSKA (reference sequence). The CDR3 loop spans 15 amino acids. In DNA, the CDR3 is TGCAGTGCAAAAGACAGCTATTTTAGCAATCAGCCCCAGCATTTT. This gives the protein CSAKDSYFSNQPQHF.

This clonotype was seen a few times. J is TRBJ1-5 and V is TRBV12-3 or TRBV12-4; D possibly corresponds to TRBD1 (6 bases). This CDR3 has 15 residues. The V gene lost 3 bases and the J gene lost 3 bases, with 12 bases spanning the gap. CDR3 in amino acids: CASSLTGSVNQPQHF. The DNA of the CDR3 is TGTGCCAGCAGTTTGACAGGCAGTGTCAATCAGCCCCAGCATTTT.

The chain joins TRBV15 to TRBJ1-2; D gene unclear. Per the germline V gene, CDR1 is LNHNV and CDR2 is YYDKDF (reference sequence). V was clipped by 5 bases and J by 2 bases, with 18 bases between them. The CDR3 is 16 amino acids. CDR3: CATSGPGLRKNYGYTF. In DNA, the CDR3 is TGTGCCACCAGCGGGCCGGGGTTGCGGAAAAACTATGGCTACACCTTC.

This clonotype was seen many times. V usage is TRBV29-1 and J usage is TRBJ2-1; maybe TRBD2 (5 bases). This CDR3 has 14 amino acids. Deletions cut 7 bases from V and 4 bases from J, with 17 bases between. CDR1 and CDR2 (germline): SQVTM, ANQGSEA. The CDR3 loop is CSGLLGVKYNEQFF. CDR3 DNA: TGCAGCGGTCTACTGGGAGTCAAGTACAATGAGCAGTTCTTC.

This clonotype has just a few counts. The rearrangement links TRBV20-1 to TRBJ2-7, with 16 bases matching TRBD2. There are 15 residues in the CDR3. Germline trimming cut 6 bases from V and 5 bases from J; bases unmatched to any gene: 7. Germline CDR1 DFQATT, CDR2 SNEGSKA (reference sequence). The CDR3 DNA sequence: TGCAGTGCAAGGGGACTAGCGGGAGGGCGGAACGAGCAGTACGTC. Encoded protein: CSARGLAGGRNEQYV.

The rearrangement uses TRBV29-1 and TRBJ2-7; D is unresolved. V was clipped by 4 bases and J by 3 bases, with 16 bases between them. CDR1 is SQVTM, CDR2 ANQGSEA, per germline. The CDR3 covers 14 residues. The CDR3 sequence is CSVVNQQRDYEQYF. CDR3 in DNA: TGCAGCGTTGTTAATCAGCAAAGAGACTACGAGCAGTACTTC.

The chain links TRBV11-2 to TRBJ2-7; 12 bases fit TRBD2. With 5 bases clipped from V and 2 bases from J, the junction kept 13 bases outside the gene matches. The CDR3 runs 18 residues. CDR1 SGHAT and CDR2 FQNNGV come from the germline V gene. CDR3 region: CASSDRLAGVVLAYEQYV. DNA of the CDR3: TGTGCCAGCAGCGACCGACTAGCGGGAGTAGTCTTGGCCTACGAGCAGTACGTC.

This clonotype was seen a handful of times. The chain joins TRBV12-3 or TRBV12-4 to TRBJ2-5; 7 bases are shared with TRBD2. V shed 3 bases, J shed 5 bases, and the junction held 9 bases outside the gene matches. The CDR3 has 15 amino acids. The CDR3 sequence: CASSFGRTRRETQYF. The CDR3 nucleotides are TGTGCCAGCAGTTTTGGGAGGACTAGGCGGGAGACCCAGTACTTC.

The sample holds a few counts of this clonotype. The V gene is TRBV6-1, the J gene TRBJ2-7; D is ambiguous. CDR3 length: 13 amino acids. Germline V gene sequence: CDR1 MNHNS, CDR2 SASEGT. Trimming removed 2 bases from V and 3 bases from J, with 8 bases in between. The CDR3 reads CASSERPSYEQYV. In nucleotides, the CDR3 is TGTGCCAGCAGTGAACGGCCGAGCTACGAGCAGTACGTC.

This clonotype was seen more than once but under ten times. This rearrangement joins TRBV28 to TRBJ2-1, with D possibly matching TRBD1 (6 bases). The CDR3 has 16 amino acids. Germline CDR1 MDHEN, CDR2 SYDVKM. V was shortened by 1 base and J by 0 bases, with 10 bases between the two germline ends. CDR3 bases: TGTGCCAGCAGTTTATCGACAGGACTCTCCTACAATGAGCAGTTCTTC. Encoded protein: CASSLSTGLSYNEQFF.

The V call is TRBV4-1, the J call TRBJ2-5; D might be TRBD2 (6 bases). The CDR3 length is 18 residues. V was clipped by 0 bases and J by 2 bases, with 19 bases between them. Germline V gives CDR1 MGHRA, CDR2 YSYEKL. The CDR3: CASSQDFGRRGAQETQYF. The DNA for the CDR3 is TGCGCCAGCAGCCAAGATTTCGGGAGAAGGGGAGCACAAGAGACCCAGTACTTC.

The rearrangement uses TRBV9 and TRBJ2-5, with TRBD1 as a possible D gene (6 bases). Trimming shortened V by 3 bases and J by 5 bases, and 11 bases separated the two germline ends. The CDR3 runs 13 residues. CDR1 is SGDLS, CDR2 YYNGEE, per germline. The CDR3 nucleotides are TGTGCCAGCAGCGCAGGGGCGGTGGAGACCCAGTACTTC. As protein: CASSAGAVETQYF.

This clonotype was seen a few times. The chain links TRBV4-2 to TRBJ2-1, with D perhaps TRBD2 (6 bases). Trimming pared 1 base from V and 7 bases from J, leaving 14 bases between. Germline assignment: CDR1 LGHNA and CDR2 YNFKEQ. CDR3 size: 15 residues. The CDR3 coding sequence is TGTGCCAGCAGCCAAGTAGATACTAGCCGTAATGAGCAGTTCTTC. It encodes CASSQVDTSRNEQFF.

This chain joins TRBV20-1 and TRBJ1-4, with D perhaps matching TRBD1 (5 bases). CDR3 size: 15 residues. Germline CDR1 and CDR2: DFQATT and SNEGSKA (reference sequence). The V end was cut by 6 bases, the J end by 0 bases, with 14 bases between. The CDR3 protein is CSAISQGATNEKLFF. The DNA for the CDR3 is TGCAGTGCCATCTCCCAGGGAGCAACTAATGAAAAACTGTTTTTT.

The chain links TRBV20-1 to TRBJ1-2; 10 nucleotides match TRBD1. Per the germline V gene, CDR1 is DFQATT and CDR2 is SNEGSKA (reference sequence). J was trimmed by 4 bases and V by 3 bases; bases with no gene match: 5. This CDR3 region has 14 residues. CDR3 residues: CSARVRDRGYGYTF. The CDR3 nucleotides read TGCAGTGCTAGGGTGCGGGACAGGGGCTATGGCTACACCTTC.

The CDR3 loop is CASSSHPGLAGGATDTQYF. CDR3 in DNA: TGTGCCAGCAGTTCCCACCCGGGACTAGCGGGAGGGGCCACAGATACGCAGTATTTT. The chain links TRBV28 to TRBJ2-3; TRBD2 matches 16 bases. V dropped 4 bases and J dropped 2; count of bases not matched to a gene: 9. Per germline, CDR1 MDHEN and CDR2 SYDVKM. The CDR3 totals 19 residues.

This clonotype appeared a few times. This chain joins TRBV5-1 and TRBJ1-1, with D perhaps TRBD1 (5 bases). The CDR3 runs to 12 residues. Germline CDR1 is SGHRS and CDR2 is YFSETQ. Trimming left V 4 bases short and J 6 bases short, with 10 bases between. The CDR3 sequence is CASSGQGSEAFF. In DNA, the CDR3 is TGCGCCAGCAGCGGTCAGGGCTCTGAAGCTTTCTTT.

This clonotype was counted ten times or more. This chain links TRBV29-1 with TRBJ2-1, with D uncertain. The CDR3 totals 11 residues. The germline V gene has CDR1 SQVTM and CDR2 ANQGSEA. Trimming pared 4 bases from V and 5 bases from J, leaving 6 bases between. In nucleotides, the CDR3 is TGCAGCGTTGTTCCCCACAATGAGCAGTTCTTC. Its translation is CSVVPHNEQFF.

V usage is TRBV15 and J usage is TRBJ1-5; no clear D gene. The length of the CDR3 is 13 residues. With 1 base removed from V and 9 bases from J, the gap between germline ends came to 10 bases. In germline, CDR1 is LNHNV, CDR2 YYDKDF (reference sequence). The CDR3 nucleotides read TGTGCCACCAGCAGAGGGAACTCGGGGCCCCAGCATTTT. Protein product: CATSRGNSGPQHF.